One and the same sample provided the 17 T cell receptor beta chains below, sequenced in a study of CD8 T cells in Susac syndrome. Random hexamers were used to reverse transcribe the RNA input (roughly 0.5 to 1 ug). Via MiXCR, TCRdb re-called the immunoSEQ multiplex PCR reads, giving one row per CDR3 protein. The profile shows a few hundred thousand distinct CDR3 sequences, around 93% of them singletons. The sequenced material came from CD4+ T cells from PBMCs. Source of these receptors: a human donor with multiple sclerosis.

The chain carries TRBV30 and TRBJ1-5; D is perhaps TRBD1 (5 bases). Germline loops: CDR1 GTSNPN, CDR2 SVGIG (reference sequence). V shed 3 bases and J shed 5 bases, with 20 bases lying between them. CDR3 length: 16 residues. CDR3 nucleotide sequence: TGTGCCTGGAGAAGTAAAGGGGAAGGGTTCCATCAGCCCCAGCATTTT. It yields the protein CAWRSKGEGFHQPQHF.

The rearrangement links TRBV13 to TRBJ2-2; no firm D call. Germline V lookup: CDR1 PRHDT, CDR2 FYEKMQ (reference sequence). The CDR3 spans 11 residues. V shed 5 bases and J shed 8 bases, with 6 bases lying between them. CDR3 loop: CASSLPGELFF. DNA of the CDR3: TGTGCCAGCAGCCTACCGGGGGAGCTGTTTTTT.

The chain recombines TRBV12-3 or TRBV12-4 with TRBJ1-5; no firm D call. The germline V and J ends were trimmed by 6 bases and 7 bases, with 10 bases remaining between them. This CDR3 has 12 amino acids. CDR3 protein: CASSHNRQPQHF. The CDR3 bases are TGTGCCAGCAGCCATAACCGGCAGCCCCAGCATTTT.

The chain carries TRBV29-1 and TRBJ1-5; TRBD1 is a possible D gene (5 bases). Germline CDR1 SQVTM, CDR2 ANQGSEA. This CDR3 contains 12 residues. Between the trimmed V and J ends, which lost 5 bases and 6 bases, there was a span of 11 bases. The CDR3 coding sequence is TGCAGCGTTTCTTCAGGGCCTCAGCCCCAGCATTTT. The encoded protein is CSVSSGPQPQHF.

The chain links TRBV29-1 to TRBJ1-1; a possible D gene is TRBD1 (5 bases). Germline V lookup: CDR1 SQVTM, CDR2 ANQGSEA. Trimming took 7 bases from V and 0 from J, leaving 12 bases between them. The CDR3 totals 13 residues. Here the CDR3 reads CSATGFMNTEAFF. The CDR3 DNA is TGCAGCGCAACAGGTTTCATGAACACTGAAGCTTTCTTT.

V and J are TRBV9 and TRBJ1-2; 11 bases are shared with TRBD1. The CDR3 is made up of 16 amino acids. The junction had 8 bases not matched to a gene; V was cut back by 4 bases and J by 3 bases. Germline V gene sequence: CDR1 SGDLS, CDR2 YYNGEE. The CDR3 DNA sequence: TGTGCCAGCAGCCGGACAGGGGGCCCCCACGACTATGGCTACACCTTC. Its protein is CASSRTGGPHDYGYTF. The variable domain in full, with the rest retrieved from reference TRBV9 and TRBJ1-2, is DSGVTQTPKHLITATGQRVTLRCSPRSGDLSVYWYQQSLDQGLQFLIQYYNGEERAKGNILERFSAQQFPDLHSELNLSSLELGDSALYFCASSRTGGPHDYGYTFGSGTRLTVV.

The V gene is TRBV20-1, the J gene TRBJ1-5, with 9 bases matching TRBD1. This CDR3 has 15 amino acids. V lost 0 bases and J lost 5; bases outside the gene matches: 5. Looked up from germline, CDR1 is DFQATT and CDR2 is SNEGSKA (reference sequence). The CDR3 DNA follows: TGCAGTGCTAGAGATGGTGGGACAGGGCATCAGCCCCAGCATTTT. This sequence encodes CSARDGGTGHQPQHF.

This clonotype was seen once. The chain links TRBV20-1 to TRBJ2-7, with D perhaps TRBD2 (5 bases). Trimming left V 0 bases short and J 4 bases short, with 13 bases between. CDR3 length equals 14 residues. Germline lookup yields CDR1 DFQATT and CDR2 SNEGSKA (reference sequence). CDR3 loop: CSARDLNEGYEQYF. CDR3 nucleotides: TGCAGTGCTAGAGATCTGAATGAGGGTTACGAGCAGTACTTC.

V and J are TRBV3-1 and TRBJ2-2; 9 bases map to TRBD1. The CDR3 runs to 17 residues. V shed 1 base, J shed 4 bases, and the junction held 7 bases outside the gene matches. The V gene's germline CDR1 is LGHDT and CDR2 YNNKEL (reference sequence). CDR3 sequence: CASSQVTGGMGTGELFF. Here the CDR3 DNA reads TGTGCCAGCAGCCAAGTCACAGGGGGCATGGGCACCGGGGAGCTGTTTTTT.

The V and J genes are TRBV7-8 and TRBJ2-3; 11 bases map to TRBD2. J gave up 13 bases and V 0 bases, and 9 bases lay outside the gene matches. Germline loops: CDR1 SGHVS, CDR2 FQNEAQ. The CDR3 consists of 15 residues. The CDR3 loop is CASSLALSGGELKYF. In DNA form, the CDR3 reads TGTGCCAGCAGCTTAGCGCTTAGCGGGGGGGAATTGAAGTATTTT.

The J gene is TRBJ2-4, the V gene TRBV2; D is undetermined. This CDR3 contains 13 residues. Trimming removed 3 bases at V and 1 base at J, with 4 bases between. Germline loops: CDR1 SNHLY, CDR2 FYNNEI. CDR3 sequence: CASSEGAKNIQYF. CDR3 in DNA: TGTGCCAGCAGTGAGGGGGCCAAAAACATTCAGTACTTC.

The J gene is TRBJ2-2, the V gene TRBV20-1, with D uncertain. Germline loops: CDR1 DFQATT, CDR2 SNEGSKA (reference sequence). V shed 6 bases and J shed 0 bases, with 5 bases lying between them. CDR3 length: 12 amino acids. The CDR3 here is CSAPSNTGELFF. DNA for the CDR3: TGCAGTGCCCCTTCGAACACCGGGGAGCTGTTTTTT.

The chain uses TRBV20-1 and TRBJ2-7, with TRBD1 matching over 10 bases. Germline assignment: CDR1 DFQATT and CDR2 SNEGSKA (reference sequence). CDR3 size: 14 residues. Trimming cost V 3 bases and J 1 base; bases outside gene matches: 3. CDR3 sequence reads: CSASRTGGSYEQYF. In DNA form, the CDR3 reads TGCAGTGCTAGTAGGACAGGGGGTTCCTACGAGCAGTACTTC.

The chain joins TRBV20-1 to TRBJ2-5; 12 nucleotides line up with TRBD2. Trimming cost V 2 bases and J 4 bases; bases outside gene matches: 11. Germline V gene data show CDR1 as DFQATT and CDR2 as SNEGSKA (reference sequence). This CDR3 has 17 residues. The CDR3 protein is CSARPPGLAGGRETQYF. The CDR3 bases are TGCAGTGCTAGACCCCCCGGGCTAGCGGGGGGGCGAGAGACCCAGTACTTC.

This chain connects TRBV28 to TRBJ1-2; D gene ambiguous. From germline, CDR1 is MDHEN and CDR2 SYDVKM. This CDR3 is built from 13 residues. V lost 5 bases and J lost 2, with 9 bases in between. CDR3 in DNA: TGTGCCAGCAGTCCCGGACGGAACTATGGCTACACCTTC. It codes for CASSPGRNYGYTF.

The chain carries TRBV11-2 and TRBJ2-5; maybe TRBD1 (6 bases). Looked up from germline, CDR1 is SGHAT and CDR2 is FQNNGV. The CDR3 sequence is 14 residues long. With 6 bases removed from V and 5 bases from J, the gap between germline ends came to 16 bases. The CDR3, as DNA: TGTGCCAGCAGGGACGGACAGAACGAGGAGACCCAGTACTTC. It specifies CASRDGQNEETQYF.

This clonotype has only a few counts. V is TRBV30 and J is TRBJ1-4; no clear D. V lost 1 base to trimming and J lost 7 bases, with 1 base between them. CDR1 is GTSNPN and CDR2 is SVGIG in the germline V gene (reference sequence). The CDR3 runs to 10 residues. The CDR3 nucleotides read TGTGCCTGGAGTGCTGAAAAACTGTTTTTT. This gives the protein CAWSAEKLFF.